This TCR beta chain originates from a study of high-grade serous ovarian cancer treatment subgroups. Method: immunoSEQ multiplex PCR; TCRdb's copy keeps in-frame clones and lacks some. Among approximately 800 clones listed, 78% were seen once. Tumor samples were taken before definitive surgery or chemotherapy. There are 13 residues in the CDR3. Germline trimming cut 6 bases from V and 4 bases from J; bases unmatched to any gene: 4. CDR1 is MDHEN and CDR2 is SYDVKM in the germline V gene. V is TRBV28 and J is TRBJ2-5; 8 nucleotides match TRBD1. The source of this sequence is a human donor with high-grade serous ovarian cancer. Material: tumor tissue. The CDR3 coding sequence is TGTGCCAGCAGACGGACAGGGTCAGAGACCCAGTACTTC. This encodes CASRRTGSETQYF.